The 30 T cell receptor beta chains in this list originate from one sample, sequenced in a study of blood T cell repertoires in COVID-19. Here immunoSEQ multiplex PCR was the method, and the copy in TCRdb shows in-frame clones only, minus some. Of about 24,000 clones listed, approximately 85% were seen once; the top ten hold about 25%. Sequencing input: peripheral blood. These receptors were taken from a human donor with active COVID-19. The donor label of this sample is uncertain.

This chain joins TRBV5-1 and TRBJ1-2; TRBD1 aligns across 7 bases. CDR1 is SGHRS and CDR2 is YFSETQ in the germline V gene. V gave up 0 bases and J gave up 8 bases; unmatched junction bases: 7. CDR3 length equals 14 residues. CDR3 DNA sequence: TGCGCCAGCAGCTTGGCAGAGGGGGCGTGGGGCTACACCTTC. Its protein is CASSLAEGAWGYTF.

This chain links TRBV6-4 with TRBJ1-2, with 8 bases lining up with TRBD1. Germline-derived CDR1 and CDR2 are MRHNA and SNTAGT. The CDR3 is 14 residues long. The V and J ends lost 3 bases and 8 bases, in that order; junction bases with no gene match: 8. This CDR3 reads CASSDPWTGKGYTF. DNA for the CDR3: TGTGCCAGCAGTGATCCCTGGACAGGGAAGGGCTACACCTTC.

CDR3 DNA: TGTGCCAGCAGTTTAGCGAATTACCACGAGCAGTACTTC. This encodes CASSLANYHEQYF. This sequence joins TRBV6-5 and TRBJ2-7, with D perhaps TRBD2 (5 bases). This CDR3 contains 13 residues. Trimming shortened V by 4 bases and J by 5 bases, and 12 bases separated the two germline ends. The germline V gene encodes CDR1 MNHEY and CDR2 SVGAGI.

The genes are TRBV6-5 and TRBJ2-3, with 9 bases lining up with TRBD2. CDR3 length equals 16 residues. V shed 4 bases and J 5 bases; nucleotides not matched to a gene: 10. From germline, CDR1 is MNHEY and CDR2 SVGAGI. In nucleotides, the CDR3 is TGTGCCAGCAGTTCGCGGACTAGCGTGGTTTTAGATACGCAGTATTTT. This sequence encodes CASSSRTSVVLDTQYF.

The V gene is TRBV20-1, the J gene TRBJ1-2; 7 bases map to TRBD1. This CDR3 spans 11 amino acids. The V gene's germline CDR1 is DFQATT and CDR2 SNEGSKA (reference sequence). Trimming cost V 5 bases and J 8 bases; bases outside gene matches: 5. The CDR3 sequence is CSAESGGGYTF. In DNA form, the CDR3 reads TGCAGTGCTGAATCAGGGGGGGGCTACACCTTC.

The chain combines TRBV3-1 (or the pseudogene TRBV3-2) with TRBJ2-4; 9 bases align to TRBD1. J lost 6 bases, V lost 0 bases, and 3 bases had no gene match. The CDR3 is 15 amino acids. CDR1 is LGHDT and CDR2 is YNNKEL in the germline V gene (reference sequence). The DNA for the CDR3 is TGTGCCAGCAGCCAAGACTGGGGACAGGGAAACATTCAGTACTTC. Its protein product is CASSQDWGQGNIQYF.

This clone was recorded once. This chain joins TRBV7-9 and TRBJ1-2; TRBD1 is a possible D gene (6 bases). Germline lookup yields CDR1 SEHNR and CDR2 FQNEAQ (reference sequence). The CDR3 runs 12 residues. V was pared by 8 bases and J by 8 bases, with 15 bases between. Here the CDR3 DNA reads TGTGCCAGCGGCAGGGGTCCGGGAGGCTACACCTTC. Amino acid sequence: CASGRGPGGYTF.

The rearrangement joins TRBV6-2 or TRBV6-3 to TRBJ2-3; 8 bases align to TRBD1. CDR1 and CDR2 from the germline V gene are MNHEY and SVGEGT. Unmatched junction bases numbered 9, after V lost 2 bases and J lost 2 bases. This CDR3 is 17 amino acids long. The CDR3 loop reads CASSYRLRDRNTDTQYF. CDR3 DNA: TGTGCCAGCAGTTACCGTCTCCGGGACAGGAACACAGATACGCAGTATTTT.

The gene calls are TRBV6-5 and TRBJ2-5; TRBD1 aligns across 9 bases. Germline values: CDR1 MNHEY, CDR2 SVGAGI. This CDR3 has 14 residues. Trimming at V came to 8 bases and at J to 5 bases, leaving 9 bases not matched to a gene. CDR3 loop: CASDSNRGLETQYF. The CDR3 nucleotides read TGTGCCAGCGACTCAAACAGGGGGCTTGAGACCCAGTACTTC.

The genes are TRBV30 and TRBJ1-4; unclear D gene. Trimming cost V 1 base and J 7 bases, with 7 bases left between them. CDR3 size: 12 residues. Germline V CDR1 and CDR2: GTSNPN, SVGIG (reference sequence). The CDR3 nucleotides are TGTGCCTGGAGTGCCTTGGCTGAAAAACTGTTTTTT. Translation gives CAWSALAEKLFF. Supplemented by reference TRBV30 and TRBJ1-4, the full variable domain reads SQTIHQWPATLVQPVGSPLSLECTVEGTSNPNLYWYRQAAGRGLQLLFYSVGIGQISSEVPQNLSASRPQDRQFILSSKKLLLSDSGFYLCAWSALAEKLFFGSGTQLSVL.

The J gene is TRBJ2-1, the V gene TRBV9; 15 bases are shared with TRBD2. The CDR3 has 15 amino acids. CDR1 and CDR2 (germline): SGDLS, YYNGEE. With 3 bases clipped from V and 12 bases from J, the junction kept 7 bases outside the gene matches. The CDR3 coding sequence is TGTGCCAGCAGCGACCGGACTAGCGGGGGGGCCTGGCAGTTCTTC. Amino acids: CASSDRTSGGAWQFF.

The chain combines TRBV7-9 with TRBJ2-7; D not certain. Trimming shortened V by 8 bases and J by 3 bases, and 11 bases separated the two germline ends. Germline CDR1 is SEHNR and CDR2 is FQNEAQ (reference sequence). The CDR3 sequence is 12 residues long. The CDR3 loop reads CASRGDLYEQYF. CDR3 sequence (DNA): TGTGCCAGCCGCGGCGATCTCTACGAGCAGTACTTC.

V is TRBV5-4 and J is TRBJ2-7, with 8 bases aligning to TRBD1. V shed 3 bases and J 7 bases; nucleotides not matched to a gene: 12. This CDR3 contains 15 residues. Per germline, CDR1 SGHNT and CDR2 YYREEE (reference sequence). The chain's CDR3 is CASSSNGQGKGEQYF. The CDR3 DNA reads TGTGCCAGCAGCTCTAATGGACAGGGCAAGGGAGAGCAGTACTTC.

V is TRBV19 and J is TRBJ1-2, with 11 bases that match TRBD1. The germline V gene encodes CDR1 LNHDA and CDR2 SQIVND (reference sequence). J gave up 4 bases and V 7 bases, and 11 bases lay outside the gene matches. CDR3 size: 16 residues. In nucleotides, the CDR3 is TGTGCCAGTAAGAATGGACAGGGGGCGTCTGTCTATGGCTACACCTTC. It encodes CASKNGQGASVYGYTF.

The gene calls are TRBV11-3 and TRBJ2-2; TRBD2 agrees at 13 bases. V dropped 5 bases and J dropped 3; count of bases not matched to a gene: 12. Germline CDR1 and CDR2: SGHNT and YENEEA. The CDR3 covers 19 residues. CDR3: CASSGGGLAGDFDTGELFF. The CDR3 DNA is TGTGCCAGCAGCGGCGGTGGACTAGCGGGAGATTTTGACACCGGGGAGCTGTTTTTT.

This chain connects TRBV2 to TRBJ1-4; maybe TRBD1 (5 bases). This CDR3 is built from 15 residues. CDR1 and CDR2 from the germline V gene are SNHLY and FYNNEI. V lost 7 bases and J 0 bases, leaving 12 bases between the germline ends. Here the CDR3 reads CASTEDTATNEKLFF. In DNA, the CDR3 is TGTGCCAGCACCGAGGACACTGCAACTAATGAAAAACTGTTTTTT.

The chain is built from TRBV12-3 or TRBV12-4 and TRBJ2-3; TRBD1 is a possible D gene (5 bases). This CDR3 contains 11 residues. Trimming left V 8 bases short and J 6 bases short, with 9 bases between. The CDR3 coding sequence is TGTGCCAGCGAGCGACAGGATACGCAGTATTTT. This translates into CASERQDTQYF.

The V and J genes are TRBV5-1 and TRBJ1-1, with D tentatively TRBD1 (6 bases). CDR1 and CDR2 (germline): SGHRS, YFSETQ. The CDR3 consists of 14 residues. Trimming cost V 1 base and J 4 bases, with 11 bases left between them. CDR3 region: CASSLLTGSTEAFF. In nucleotides, the CDR3 is TGCGCCAGCAGCTTGCTAACAGGGAGCACTGAAGCTTTCTTT.

This clone was seen a single time. This chain uses TRBV10-3 with TRBJ1-6, with TRBD1 matching 7 bases. After removal of 6 bases from V and 8 bases from J, the junction contained 4 bases not matched to a gene. The germline CDR1 and CDR2 sequences are ENHRY and SYGVKD. CDR3 length equals 13 residues. The CDR3, as DNA: TGTGCCATCAGAGGACAGGAGGATTCACCCCTCCACTTT. It is translated as CAIRGQEDSPLHF.

Regarding this clone: Germline is not matched at one junction end, which may reflect a read error. The chain uses TRBV7-9 and TRBJ2-7; 7 bases agree with TRBD2. Per germline, CDR1 SEHNR and CDR2 FQNEAQ (reference sequence). The CDR3 is 11 residues long. In nucleotides, the CDR3 is TGTGCCAGCAGCGACACAGCGGGGCCCAAATTC. Amino acids: CASSDTAGPKF.

The chain combines TRBV9 with TRBJ2-7, with 10 bases that match TRBD1. The ends lost 4 bases at V and 3 bases at J; junction bases unmatched: 7. Germline V gives CDR1 SGDLS, CDR2 YYNGEE. The CDR3 is 15 residues long. In DNA, the CDR3 is TGTGCCAGCAGCCCCCGGACAGGGGGAGACTACGAGCAGTACTTC. Translation: CASSPRTGGDYEQYF. Complete variable domain (other parts from reference TRBV9 and TRBJ2-7): DSGVTQTPKHLITATGQRVTLRCSPRSGDLSVYWYQQSLDQGLQFLIQYYNGEERAKGNILERFSAQQFPDLHSELNLSSLELGDSALYFCASSPRTGGDYEQYFGPGTRLTVT.

The chain carries TRBV9 and TRBJ2-7; the match to TRBD1 covers 7 bases. Germline CDR1 and CDR2: SGDLS and YYNGEE. The CDR3 extends over 16 amino acids. V lost 0 bases, J lost 6 bases, and 12 bases stayed unmatched. The CDR3 bases are TGTGCCAGCAGCGTAGGCCCCGATGAGGGGGCCCGCGAGCAGTACTTC. Its protein is CASSVGPDEGAREQYF.

This clone turned up a few times. This sequence joins TRBV19 and TRBJ2-5; 10 positions agree with TRBD2. CDR3 length equals 16 residues. Germline values: CDR1 LNHDA, CDR2 SQIVND (reference sequence). Germline trimming cut 5 bases from V and 2 bases from J; bases unmatched to any gene: 8. The CDR3 DNA sequence: TGTGCCAGTAGTGCCCAAACTAGCGGGAAACAAGAGACCCAGTACTTC. Its translation: CASSAQTSGKQETQYF.

The chain links TRBV11-2 to TRBJ2-3; D is perhaps TRBD1 (5 bases). The V gene's germline CDR1 is SGHAT and CDR2 FQNNGV. The ends were cut back, 4 bases at V and 1 base at J, with 12 bases in the middle. This CDR3 has 15 amino acids. Here the CDR3 DNA reads TGTGCCAGCAGCTCCAATGGGGCCGGCACAGATACGCAGTATTTT. Amino acids: CASSSNGAGTDTQYF.

This chain joins TRBV5-8 and TRBJ1-2; D remains ambiguous. The V gene's germline CDR1 is SGHTS and CDR2 YDEGEE. There are 12 residues in the CDR3. The V gene lost 1 base and the J gene lost 8 bases, with 9 bases spanning the gap. CDR3 protein: CASSLNARGYTF. For the CDR3, the DNA is TGTGCCAGCAGCTTGAATGCTAGGGGCTACACCTTC. Based on the CDR3 plus reference TRBV5-8 and TRBJ1-2, the full variable domain is EAGVTQSPTHLIKTRGQQATLRCSPISGHTSVYWYQQALGLGLQFLLWYDEGEERNRGNFPPRFSGRQFPNYSSELNVNALELEDSALYLCASSLNARGYTFGSGTRLTVV.

The chain carries TRBV6-5 and TRBJ1-1, with a weak D call TRBD1 (6 bases). Per the germline V gene, CDR1 is MNHEY and CDR2 is SVGAGI. The CDR3 sequence is 15 residues long. Trimming took off 6 bases at V and 1 base at J, with 15 bases between the two ends. The CDR3 here is CASSGTRTANTEAFF. The CDR3 coding sequence is TGTGCCAGCAGCGGAACTCGGACAGCGAACACTGAAGCTTTCTTT.

The rearrangement joins TRBV15 to TRBJ2-3; TRBD2 matches at 7 bases. The CDR3 totals 15 residues. Per germline, CDR1 LNHNV and CDR2 YYDKDF (reference sequence). The V and J ends lost 0 bases and 2 bases, in that order; junction bases with no gene match: 2. The CDR3 nucleotides are TGTGCCACCAGCAGAGAAGGGACTACCACAGATACGCAGTATTTT. It yields the protein CATSREGTTTDTQYF.

The chain employs TRBV28 and TRBJ2-1; tentatively, D is TRBD2 (6 bases). This CDR3 has 18 amino acids. Germline CDR1 MDHEN, CDR2 SYDVKM. The germline V and J ends were trimmed by 1 base and 6 bases, with 22 bases remaining between them. For the CDR3, the DNA is TGTGCCAGCAGTTTATCGCCTGGCTTCGGTACTAGCCTCAATGAGCAGTTCTTC. Residues: CASSLSPGFGTSLNEQFF.

The chain carries TRBV12-3 or TRBV12-4 and TRBJ2-5; 9 bases are shared with TRBD1. The V and J ends lost 5 bases and 4 bases, in that order; junction bases with no gene match: 2. The CDR3 extends over 13 amino acids. The CDR3 sequence: CASSTGGLETQYF. In nucleotides, the CDR3 is TGTGCCAGCAGTACAGGGGGCTTAGAGACCCAGTACTTC.

The rearrangement links TRBV6-2 or TRBV6-3 to TRBJ2-1; weak D call: TRBD2 (6 bases). The CDR3 contains 17 residues. CDR1 is MNHEY, CDR2 SVGEGT, per germline. The V and J ends lost 5 bases and 8 bases respectively, with 25 bases between them. CDR3 loop: CASSTGGRNYPLDEQFF. CDR3 coding DNA: TGTGCCAGCAGTACCGGGGGACGGAACTACCCCCTCGATGAGCAGTTCTTC.